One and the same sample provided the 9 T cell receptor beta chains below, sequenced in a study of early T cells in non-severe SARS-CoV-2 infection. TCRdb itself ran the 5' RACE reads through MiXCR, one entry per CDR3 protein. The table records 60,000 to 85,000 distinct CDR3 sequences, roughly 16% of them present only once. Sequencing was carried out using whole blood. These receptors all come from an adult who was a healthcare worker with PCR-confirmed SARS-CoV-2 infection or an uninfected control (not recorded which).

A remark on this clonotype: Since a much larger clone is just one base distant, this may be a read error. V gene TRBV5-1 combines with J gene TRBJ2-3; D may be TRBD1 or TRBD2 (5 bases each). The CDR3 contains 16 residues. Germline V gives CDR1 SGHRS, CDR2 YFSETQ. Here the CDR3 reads CANSHGTASSTDTQYF. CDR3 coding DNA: TGCGCCAACAGCCACGGGACGGCCTCTAGCACAGATACGCAGTATTTT.

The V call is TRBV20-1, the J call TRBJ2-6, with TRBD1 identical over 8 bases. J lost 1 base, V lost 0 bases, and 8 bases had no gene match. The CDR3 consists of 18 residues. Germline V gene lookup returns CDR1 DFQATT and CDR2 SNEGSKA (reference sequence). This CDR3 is CSARDQGRGRSGANVLTF. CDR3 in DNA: TGCAGTGCTAGAGATCAGGGCAGGGGGCGTTCTGGGGCCAACGTCCTGACTTTC.

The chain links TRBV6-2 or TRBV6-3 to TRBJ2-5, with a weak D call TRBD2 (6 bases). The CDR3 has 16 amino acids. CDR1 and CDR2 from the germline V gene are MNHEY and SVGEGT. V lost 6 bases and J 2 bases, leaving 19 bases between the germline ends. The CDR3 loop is CASSHLAYRGQETQYF. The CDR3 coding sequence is TGTGCCAGCAGCCATTTGGCCTATCGGGGGCAAGAGACCCAGTACTTC.

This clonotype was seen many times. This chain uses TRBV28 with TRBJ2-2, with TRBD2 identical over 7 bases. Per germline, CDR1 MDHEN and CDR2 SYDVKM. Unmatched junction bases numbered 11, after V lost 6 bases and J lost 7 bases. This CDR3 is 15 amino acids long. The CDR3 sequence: CASSGGGANIGELFF. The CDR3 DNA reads TGTGCCAGCAGCGGGGGAGGGGCTAATATCGGGGAGCTGTTTTTT.

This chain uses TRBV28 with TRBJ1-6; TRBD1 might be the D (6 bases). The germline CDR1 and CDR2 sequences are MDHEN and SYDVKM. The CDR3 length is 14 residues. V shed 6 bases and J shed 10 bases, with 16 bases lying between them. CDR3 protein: CASRRGGNSSPLHF. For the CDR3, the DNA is TGTGCCAGCAGGAGAGGGGGGAATAGCTCACCCCTCCACTTT.

This CDR3 is CASSPGQSPSEQYF. The CDR3 DNA reads as TGTGCCAGCAGCCCGGGACAAAGTCCGAGTGAGCAGTACTTC. The J gene is TRBJ2-7, the V gene TRBV9, with D possibly matching TRBD1 (6 bases). Germline V gene data show CDR1 as SGDLS and CDR2 as YYNGEE. V was shortened by 4 bases and J by 7 bases, with 18 bases between the two germline ends. This CDR3 has 14 residues. Combining the CDR3 with reference TRBV9 and TRBJ2-7 gives the whole variable domain DSGVTQTPKHLITATGQRVTLRCSPRSGDLSVYWYQQSLDQGLQFLIQYYNGEERAKGNILERFSAQQFPDLHSELNLSSLELGDSALYFCASSPGQSPSEQYFGPGTRLTVT.

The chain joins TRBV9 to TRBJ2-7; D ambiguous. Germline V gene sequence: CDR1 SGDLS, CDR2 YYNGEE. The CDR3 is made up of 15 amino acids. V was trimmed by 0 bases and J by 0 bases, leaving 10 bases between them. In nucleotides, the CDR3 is TGTGCCAGCAGCGTAGGCAGCAGAAGCTCCTACGAGCAGTACTTC. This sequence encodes CASSVGSRSSYEQYF.

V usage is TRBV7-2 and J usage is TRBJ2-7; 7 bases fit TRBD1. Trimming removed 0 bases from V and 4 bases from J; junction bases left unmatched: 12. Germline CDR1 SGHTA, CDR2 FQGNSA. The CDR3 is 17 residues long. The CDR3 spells CASSLAVNRGRMYEQYF. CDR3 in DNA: TGTGCCAGCAGCTTAGCGGTAAACAGGGGTAGAATGTACGAGCAGTACTTC.

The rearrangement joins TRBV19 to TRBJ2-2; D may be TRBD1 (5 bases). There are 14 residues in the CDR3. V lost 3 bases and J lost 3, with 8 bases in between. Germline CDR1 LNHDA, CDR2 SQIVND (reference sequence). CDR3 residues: CASSILGDTGELFF. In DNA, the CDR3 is TGTGCCAGTAGTATCCTAGGGGACACCGGGGAGCTGTTTTTT. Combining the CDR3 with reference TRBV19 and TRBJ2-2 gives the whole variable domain DGGITQSPKYLFRKEGQNVTLSCEQNLNHDAMYWYRQDPGQGLRLIYYSQIVNDFQKGDIAEGYSVSREKKESFPLTVTSAQKNPTAFYLCASSILGDTGELFFGEGSRLTVL.